The rows below give T cell receptor beta chains drawn from one sample of a study of OX40 agonist ivuxolimab in advanced cancers. Some clones are missing from TCRdb's copy, which holds only in-frame ones; the method was immunoSEQ multiplex PCR. This table holds some 150,000 clones, more than 85% found once. Sequences were derived from CD4+ or CD8+ T cells sorted from blood, sampled in a trial of the OX40 agonist ivuxolimab. Every receptor here comes from an adult with an advanced solid tumor such as melanoma, head and neck, liver or kidney cancer. Both conserved end residues are part of each CDR3. The order of the fields is D gene, J gene, V gene, CDR3 protein. D genes are given only for firm matches.

TRBD2,TRBJ2-5,TRBV19,CASKALTGLATETQYF
NA,TRBJ1-2,TRBV6-6,CASSYGQGQRGYGYTF
TRBD2,TRBJ2-4,TRBV18,CASSPIPGTKIAKNIQYF
NA,TRBJ2-7,TRBV28,CASSPWRRGFSYEQYF
NA,TRBJ1-1,TRBV4-3,CASSQGRRAGSINEAFF
TRBD2,TRBJ2-2,TRBV28,CATPGRAYTGELFF
NA,TRBJ1-5,TRBV6-6,CASSLRATNQPQHF
NA,TRBJ1-2,TRBV6-5,CASTHDLGYGYTF
TRBD1,TRBJ1-6,TRBV2,CASSLDRGSSPLHF
NA,TRBJ1-4,TRBV7-9,CASSPGTTNEKLFF
NA,TRBJ1-2,TRBV28,CASSLSQEGYGYTF
NA,TRBJ2-3,TRBV18,CASSPPNSRTDTQYF
TRBD1,TRBJ2-7,TRBV5-1,CASSPGTGLSYEQYF
TRBD1,TRBJ1-5,TRBV18,CASSHGQGNNQPQHF
NA,TRBJ1-2,TRBV6-5,CASSYQGLYGYTF